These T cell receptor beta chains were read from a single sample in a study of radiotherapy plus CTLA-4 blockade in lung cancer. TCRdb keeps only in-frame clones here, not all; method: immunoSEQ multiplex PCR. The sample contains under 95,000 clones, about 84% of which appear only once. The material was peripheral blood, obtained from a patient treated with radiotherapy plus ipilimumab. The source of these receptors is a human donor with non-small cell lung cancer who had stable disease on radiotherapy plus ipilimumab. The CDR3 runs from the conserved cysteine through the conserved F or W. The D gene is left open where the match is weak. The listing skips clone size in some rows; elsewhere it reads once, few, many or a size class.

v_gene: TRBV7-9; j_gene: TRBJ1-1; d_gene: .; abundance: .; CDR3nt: TGTGCCAGCAGAATACCGAACACTGAAGCTTTCTTT; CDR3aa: CASRIPNTEAFF
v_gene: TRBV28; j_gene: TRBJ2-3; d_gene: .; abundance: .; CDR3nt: TGTGCCAGCAGCCTATGGGCGCCGGGCACAGATACGCAGTATTTT; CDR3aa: CASSLWAPGTDTQYF
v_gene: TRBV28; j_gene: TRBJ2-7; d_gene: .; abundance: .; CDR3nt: TGTGCCTCAAAAGGACTGGATGAGGGTGAGCAGTACTTC; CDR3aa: CASKGLDEGEQYF
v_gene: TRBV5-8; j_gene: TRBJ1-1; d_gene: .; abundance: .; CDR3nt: TGTGCCAGCAGCCATCCCCGATGGGTCACTGAAGCTTTCTTT; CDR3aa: CASSHPRWVTEAFF
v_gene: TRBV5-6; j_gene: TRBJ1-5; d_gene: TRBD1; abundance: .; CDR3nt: TGTGCCAGCAGCGTGGGGACAGGGGGCAATCAGCCCCAGCATTTT; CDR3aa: CASSVGTGGNQPQHF
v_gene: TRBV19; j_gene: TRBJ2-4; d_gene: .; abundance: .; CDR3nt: TGTGCCAGTAGTGACCCAGGGCTAGCCAAAAACATTCAGTACTTC; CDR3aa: CASSDPGLAKNIQYF
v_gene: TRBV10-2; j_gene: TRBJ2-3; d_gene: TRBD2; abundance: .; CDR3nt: TGCGCCAGCAGCGGCGGGACTAGCGGGATTTCTAGCACAGATACGCAGTATTTT; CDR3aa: CASSGGTSGISSTDTQYF
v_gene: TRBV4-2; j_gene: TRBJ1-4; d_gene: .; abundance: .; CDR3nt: TGTGCCAGCAGCCAAGGCTCGACAGACACTAATGAAAAACTGTTTTTT; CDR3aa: CASSQGSTDTNEKLFF
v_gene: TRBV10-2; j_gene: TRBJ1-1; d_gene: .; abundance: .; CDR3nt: TGCGCCAGCAGTGGAAGTGCCTGGGATGAAGCTTTCTTT; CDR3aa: CASSGSAWDEAFF
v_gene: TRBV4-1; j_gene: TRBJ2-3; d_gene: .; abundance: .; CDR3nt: TGCGCCAGCAGCTTCCGGACTGATACGCAGTATTTT; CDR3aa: CASSFRTDTQYF
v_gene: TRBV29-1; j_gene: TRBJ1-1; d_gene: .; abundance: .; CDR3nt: TGCAGCGTTGGGGGGGGTGGCACTGAAGCTTTCTTT; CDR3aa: CSVGGGGTEAFF
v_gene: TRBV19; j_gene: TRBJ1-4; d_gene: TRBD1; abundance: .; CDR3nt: TGTGCCAGTAGTATGGGACAGACAACTAATGAAAAACTGTTTTTT; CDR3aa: CASSMGQTTNEKLFF
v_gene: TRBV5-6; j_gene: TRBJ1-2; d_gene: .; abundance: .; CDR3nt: TGTGCCAGCAGCTTGGCTCGGGGGGAAGGCTACACCTTC; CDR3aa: CASSLARGEGYTF
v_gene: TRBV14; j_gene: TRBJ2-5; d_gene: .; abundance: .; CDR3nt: TGTGCCAGCAGCACCCAGGGACGGCTAGAGACCCAGTACTTC; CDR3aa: CASSTQGRLETQYF
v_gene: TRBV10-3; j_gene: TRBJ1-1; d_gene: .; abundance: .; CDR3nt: TGTGCCATAGATGATACCGAGGGGAGCACTGAAGCTTTCTTT; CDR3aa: CAIDDTEGSTEAFF
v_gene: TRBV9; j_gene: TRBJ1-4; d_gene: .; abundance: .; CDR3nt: TGTGCCAGCAGCGTACAGGCTGATAATGAAAAACTGTTTTTT; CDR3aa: CASSVQADNEKLFF
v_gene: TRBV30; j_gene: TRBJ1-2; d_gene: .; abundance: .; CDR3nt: TGTGCCTGGAGTATGGGGGCGCGGGGCTACACCTTC; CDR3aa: CAWSMGARGYTF
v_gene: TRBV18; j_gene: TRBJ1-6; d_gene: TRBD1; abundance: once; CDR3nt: TGTGCCAGCTCACCACCCACAGGGGGGAATAATTCACCCCTCCACTTT; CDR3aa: CASSPPTGGNNSPLHF
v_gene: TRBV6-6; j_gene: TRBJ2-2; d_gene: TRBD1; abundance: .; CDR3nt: TGTGCCAGCAGGACAGGGTCCATCGCGAACACCGGGGAGCTGTTTTTT; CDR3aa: CASRTGSIANTGELFF
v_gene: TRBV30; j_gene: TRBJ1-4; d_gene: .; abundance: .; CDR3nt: TGTGCCTGGAGTACGAGACAGATTCCAACTAATGAAAAACTGTTTTTT; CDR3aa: CAWSTRQIPTNEKLFF